The present entry profiles one T cell receptor (beta chain) with its context. Its antigen is undetermined. The data stem from a study of beta chain features in type 1 diabetes. Whole-study context: Across every sample, 85 million to 120 million sorted cells were examined in total.

Notes on the study in general: Type 1 diabetes patients had fewer VDJ junction insertions and more deletions.

This CDR3 has 16 amino acids. Since all of the isolated RNA was reverse transcribed, expressed TCRB transcripts were what got sequenced. Clones were sequenced by immunoSEQ multiplex PCR, and TCRdb holds only the in-frame ones, with some missing. This sample has 10,000 to 15,000 clones, with roughly half found just once. The TCR originated in a man younger than 30 in good health. V gene TRBV21-1 combines with J gene TRBJ2-1; TRBD1 is the table's D call, not checked against the DNA. TRBV21-1 is a recognized pseudogene. Sequenced sample: stem cell memory CD4+ T cells from blood. In DNA, the CDR3 is TGTGCCAGCAGCAAAGATGGCAGGGGGCTGATGTATGAGCAGTTCTTC. Encoded protein: CASSKDGRGLMYEQFF.